Listed below are T cell receptor beta chains from one sample, sequenced in a study of tumor-infiltrating lymphocytes in primary liver carcinoma. TCRdb fed the multiplex PCR reads into MiXCR, producing one record per CDR3 protein. The sample shows over 95,000 distinct CDR3 sequences, more than 60% of them seen only once. The sample comprised liver tumor tissue from sampling region 5. The source of these receptors is an older woman with primary liver carcinoma and hepatitis B virus infection. CDR3s include the opening cysteine and the closing phenylalanine or tryptophan. A D gene is named only where the DNA matches it firmly. Expanded clones get a size class; other rows say once, few or many, or leave the size out.

CDR3 protein,CDR3 DNA,clone size,J gene,D gene,V gene
CASSLGVGRNEQYF,TGTGCCAGCAGTTTAGGGGTGGGTCGGAACGAGCAGTACTTC,many,TRBJ2-7,-,TRBV28
CASSTFEAVGPREAQYF,TGTGCCAGCAGCACCTTTGAGGCGGTAGGGCCTCGGGAGGCCCAGTACTTC,-,TRBJ2-5,TRBD2,TRBV11-2
CASGRGTTTGYTF,TGTGCCAGCGGCAGAGGAACTACCACTGGCTACACCTTC,many,TRBJ1-2,-,TRBV6-2/TRBV6-3
CSVEGTSRTGEPFF,TGCAGCGTTGAAGGGACTAGCCGAACCGGGGAACCGTTTTTT,once,TRBJ2-2,TRBD2,TRBV29-1
CSVDRAGNTETFF,TGCAGCGTCGACCGGGCAGGGAACACTGAAACTTTCTTT,-,TRBJ1-1,-,TRBV29-1
CAALPRDRDSNQPRHF,TGTGCCGCTCTACCCAGGGACAGGGATAGCAATCAGCCCCGGCATTTT,-,TRBJ1-5,-,TRBV21-1
CASSFNGPPHGYTF,TGCGCCAGCAGCTTCAACGGACCCCCCCATGGCTACACCTTC,-,TRBJ1-2,-,TRBV5-1
CASSEQKAGELFF,TGTGCCAGCAGTGAACAGAAGGCCGGGGAGCTGTTTTTT,many,TRBJ2-2,-,TRBV6-1
CVSSFWREDEQYF,TGTGTCAGCAGTTTTTGGCGGGAGGATGAGCAGTACTTC,once,TRBJ2-7,TRBD2,TRBV12-3/TRBV12-4
CASSYFSVSYAAPVIGYGYTF,TGTGCCAGCAGTTACTTTTCAGTTAGCTACGCGGCCCCCGTAATAGGCTATGGCTACACCTTC,many,TRBJ1-2,-,TRBV6-5
CSAEGLAGVEDTQYF,TGCAGCGCTGAGGGATTAGCGGGAGTAGAAGATACGCAGTATTTT,-,TRBJ2-3,TRBD2,TRBV29-1
CASSTTFSGRSYNGQFF,TGTGCCAGCAGTACCACCTTTAGCGGGAGGTCTTACAATGGGCAATTCTTC,-,TRBJ2-1,TRBD2,TRBV6-2/TRBV6-3
CASSLGKTEALF,TGTGCCAGCAGTTTAGGGAAGACTGAAGCTCTCTTT,-,TRBJ1-1,-,TRBV12-3/TRBV12-4
CASSFRSTSYEQYF,TGTGCCAGCAGCTTTCGGAGTACCTCCTACGAGCAGTACTTC,-,TRBJ2-7,-,TRBV11-2